A selection of T cell receptor beta chains follows, all from one sample in a study of T cell changes during pregnancy in multiple sclerosis. Sequencing was performed with immunoSEQ multiplex PCR; in TCRdb, only in-frame clones are kept and a portion is missing. The sample shows tens of thousands of clones, approximately 92% of them seen only once. The starting material was peripheral blood, obtained in the third trimester of pregnancy. The source of these receptors is a female donor in good health, enrolled as a control in a pregnancy study. Both conserved end residues are trimmed from each CDR3. Each record gives: V gene, CDR3 protein.

>TRBV15
ATSRNRLAGGIYEQY
>TRBV2
ASSTTGLEQY
>TRBV4-2
ASSQDRLAGYNEQF
>TRBV6-4
ASSKNPGAYGYT
>TRBV28
ASSLPMTGLNTEAF
>TRBV9
ASSAGQGNQPQH
>TRBV9
ASSLRDRGESTDTQY
>TRBV2
ASSELGLRTNYGYT
>TRBV11-1
ASSLAEGTSSYEQY
>TRBV5-6
ASSLGERSTDTQY
>TRBV11-3
ASSQGLAGFYEQY
>TRBV4-2
ASSQVKGQGNYEQY
>TRBV19
ASSTAQGAKGEQY
>TRBV2
ASTGLEGRNIQY
>TRBV18
ASSPRLAGFHNEQF
>TRBV10-3
AISESTSLNNEQF
>TRBV7-3
ASSLGEASGKVERIHEQY
>TRBV30
AQRPQPTGELF
>TRBV5-4
ASSPGTGFSYEQY
>TRBV28
ASTRRGGYT
>TRBV5-5
ASILSGSTDTQY
>TRBV29-1
SVDGAASGIPFTDTQY
>TRBV4-1
ASSQLSPSNSGANVLT
>TRBV9
ASSVDLTGELF
>TRBV5-1
ASSLGDRADSETQY
>TRBV4-1
ASSRQSTDTQY
>TRBV6-6
ASSYPQETQY
>TRBV5-1
ASSFTGNTEAF
>TRBV4-3
ASSQEGRDVGDTQY
>TRBV30
AWRRGAIGSPLH
>TRBV5-1
ASSIRVDTEAF
>TRBV10-3
AISESGQGYEQY
>TRBV7-2
ASSLGISPGMPLH
>TRBV5-1
ASSARGAVNEKLF
>TRBV5-1
ASSLAGLAGGPLFVEQF
>TRBV6-5
ASSYSYSNQPQH